The clone carrying this TCR beta chain has only a few counts. The antigen is unknown. The sample is drawn from a study of T-cell memory formation after mild COVID-19. Study-level points and caveats: Contracting clones, day 15 to 85, had balanced CD4/CD8, and later expanders favored CD4+.

After 5'RACE with constant-segment primers, TCR alpha and TCR beta cDNA libraries carrying sample barcodes and UMIs were obtained. TCRdb ran MiXCR on the 5' RACE reads and lists one entry per CDR3 protein. Among some 450,000 distinct CDR3 sequences, 20% were seen once, and the ten largest hold around 8.4%. The length of the CDR3 is 16 residues. The V gene end was trimmed by 4 bases and the J gene end by 5 bases; junction bases not matched to a gene: 7. Germline assignment: CDR1 SGHDT and CDR2 YYEEEE. Source material: PBMCs or a T cell subset sorted from them (not recorded which). The clonotype was recovered from an adult woman who had mild COVID-19 (a few samples of this study predate the infection). Cell type and time point are not known. This chain uses TRBV5-6 with TRBJ2-2, with TRBD1 matching 11 bases. The CDR3: CASSTWTGGSTGELFF. The DNA of the CDR3 is TGTGCCAGCAGCACTTGGACAGGGGGCAGTACCGGGGAGCTGTTTTTT.